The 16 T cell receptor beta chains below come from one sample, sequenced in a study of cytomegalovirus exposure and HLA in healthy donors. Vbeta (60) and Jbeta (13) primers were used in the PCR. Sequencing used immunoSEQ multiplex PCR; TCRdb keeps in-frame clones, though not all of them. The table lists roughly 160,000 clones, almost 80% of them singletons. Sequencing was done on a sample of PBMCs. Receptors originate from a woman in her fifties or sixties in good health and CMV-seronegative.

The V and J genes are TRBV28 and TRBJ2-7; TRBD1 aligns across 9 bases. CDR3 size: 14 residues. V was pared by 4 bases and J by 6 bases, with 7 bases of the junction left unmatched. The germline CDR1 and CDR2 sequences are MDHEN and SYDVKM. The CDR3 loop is CASSSGTGISEQYF. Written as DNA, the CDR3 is TGTGCCAGCAGTTCCGGGACAGGGATATCCGAGCAGTACTTC.

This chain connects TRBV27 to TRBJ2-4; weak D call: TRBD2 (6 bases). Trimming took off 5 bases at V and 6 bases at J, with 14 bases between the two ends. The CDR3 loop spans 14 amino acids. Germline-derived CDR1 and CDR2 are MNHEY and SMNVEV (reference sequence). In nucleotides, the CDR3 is TGTGCCAGCAGTCAACTAGCAGCGAGAAACATTCAGTACTTC. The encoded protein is CASSQLAARNIQYF.

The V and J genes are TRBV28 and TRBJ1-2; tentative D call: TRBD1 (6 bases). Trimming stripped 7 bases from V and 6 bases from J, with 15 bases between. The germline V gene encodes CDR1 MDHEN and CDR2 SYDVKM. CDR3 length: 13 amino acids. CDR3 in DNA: TGTGCCAGCAACCGAATTACAGGGAATGGCTACACCTTC. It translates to CASNRITGNGYTF.

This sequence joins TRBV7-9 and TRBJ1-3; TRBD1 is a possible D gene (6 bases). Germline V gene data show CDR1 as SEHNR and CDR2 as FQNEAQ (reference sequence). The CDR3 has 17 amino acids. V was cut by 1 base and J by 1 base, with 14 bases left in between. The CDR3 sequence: CASSLGLTGTSGNTIYF. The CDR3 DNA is TGTGCCAGCAGCTTAGGGTTAACCGGGACATCTGGAAACACCATATATTTT.

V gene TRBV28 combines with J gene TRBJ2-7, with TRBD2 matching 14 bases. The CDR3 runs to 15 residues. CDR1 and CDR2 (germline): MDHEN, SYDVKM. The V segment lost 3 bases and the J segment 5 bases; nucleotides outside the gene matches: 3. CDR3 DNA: TGTGCCAGCAGTTTGAGACTAGCGGGAGGGGACGAGCAGTACTTC. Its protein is CASSLRLAGGDEQYF.

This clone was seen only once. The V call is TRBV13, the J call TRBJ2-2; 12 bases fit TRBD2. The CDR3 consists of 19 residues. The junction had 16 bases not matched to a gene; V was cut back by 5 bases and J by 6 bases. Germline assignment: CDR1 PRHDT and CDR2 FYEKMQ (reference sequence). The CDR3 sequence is CASSTDLAGGPFRAGELFF. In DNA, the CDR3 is TGTGCCAGCAGCACGGACCTAGCGGGGGGGCCGTTCAGAGCCGGGGAGCTGTTTTTT.

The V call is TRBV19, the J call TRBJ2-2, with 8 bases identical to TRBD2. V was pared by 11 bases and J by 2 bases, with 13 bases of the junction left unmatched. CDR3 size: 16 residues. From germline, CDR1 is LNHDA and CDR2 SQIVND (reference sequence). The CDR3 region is CACRGGLGFNTGELFF. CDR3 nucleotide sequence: TGTGCCTGCCGCGGGGGACTAGGCTTTAACACCGGGGAGCTGTTTTTT.

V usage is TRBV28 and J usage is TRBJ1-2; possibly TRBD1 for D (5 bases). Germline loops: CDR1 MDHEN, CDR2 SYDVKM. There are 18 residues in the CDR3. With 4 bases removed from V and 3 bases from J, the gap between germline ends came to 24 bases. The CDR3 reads CASSYPFALGRGHYGYTF. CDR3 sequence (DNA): TGTGCCAGCAGTTACCCCTTCGCGTTAGGGAGGGGACACTATGGCTACACCTTC.

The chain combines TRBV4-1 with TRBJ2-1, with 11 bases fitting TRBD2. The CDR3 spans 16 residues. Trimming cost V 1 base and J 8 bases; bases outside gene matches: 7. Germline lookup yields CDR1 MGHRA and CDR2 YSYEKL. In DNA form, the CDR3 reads TGCGCCAGCAGCCAAGTGGGCCTAGCGGGAGGCCATGAGCAGTTCTTC. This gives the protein CASSQVGLAGGHEQFF.

DNA for the CDR3: TGTGCCAGCAGTCTTTACAGGGGAATGAAGGCCTATGGCTACACCTTC. Its protein product is CASSLYRGMKAYGYTF. This rearrangement joins TRBV28 to TRBJ1-2; 7 nucleotides agree with TRBD1. With 5 bases clipped from V and 4 bases from J, the junction kept 13 bases outside the gene matches. CDR3 length equals 16 residues. The V gene's germline CDR1 is MDHEN and CDR2 SYDVKM.

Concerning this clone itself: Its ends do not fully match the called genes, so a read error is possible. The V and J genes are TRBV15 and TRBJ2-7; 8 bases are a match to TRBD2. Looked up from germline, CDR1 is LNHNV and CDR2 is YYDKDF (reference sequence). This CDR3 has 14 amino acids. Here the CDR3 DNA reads TGTGCCACCAGCACGGGAGGGTTCTCCTACAAGCAGTACTTC. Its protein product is CATSTGGFSYKQYF.

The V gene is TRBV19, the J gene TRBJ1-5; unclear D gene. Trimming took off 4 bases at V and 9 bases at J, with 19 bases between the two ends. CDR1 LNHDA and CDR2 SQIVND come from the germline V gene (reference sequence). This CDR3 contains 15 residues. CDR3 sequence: CASSTRIGRLLPQHF. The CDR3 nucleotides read TGTGCCAGTAGTACGCGCATCGGCCGACTCTTGCCCCAGCATTTT.

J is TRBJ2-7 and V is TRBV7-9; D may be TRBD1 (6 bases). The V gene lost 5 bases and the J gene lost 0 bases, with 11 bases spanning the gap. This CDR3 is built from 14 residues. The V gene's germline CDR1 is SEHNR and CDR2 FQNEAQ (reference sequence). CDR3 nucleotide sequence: TGTGCCAGCAGCGACCGGGACAACTCCTACGAGCAGTACTTC. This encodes CASSDRDNSYEQYF.

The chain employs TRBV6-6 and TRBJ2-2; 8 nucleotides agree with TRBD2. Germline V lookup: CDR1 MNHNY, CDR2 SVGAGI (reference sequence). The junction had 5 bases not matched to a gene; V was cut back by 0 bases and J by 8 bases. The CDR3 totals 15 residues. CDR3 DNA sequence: TGTGCCAGCAGTTACTCGAAGGGACTAGAGGGGGAGCTGTTTTTT. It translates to CASSYSKGLEGELFF.

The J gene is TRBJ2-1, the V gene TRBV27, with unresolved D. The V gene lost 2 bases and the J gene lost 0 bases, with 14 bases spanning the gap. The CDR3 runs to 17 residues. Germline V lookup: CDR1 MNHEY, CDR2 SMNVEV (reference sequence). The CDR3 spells CASSLGGFFSSYNEQFF. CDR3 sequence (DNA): TGTGCCAGCAGTTTAGGCGGCTTTTTCAGCTCCTACAATGAGCAGTTCTTC.

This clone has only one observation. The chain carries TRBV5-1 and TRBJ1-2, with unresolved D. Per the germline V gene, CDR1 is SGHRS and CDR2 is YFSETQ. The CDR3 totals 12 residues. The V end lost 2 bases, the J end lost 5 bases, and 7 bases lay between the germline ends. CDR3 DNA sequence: TGCGCCAGCAGCTTTCCAGATTATGGCTACACCTTC. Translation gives CASSFPDYGYTF. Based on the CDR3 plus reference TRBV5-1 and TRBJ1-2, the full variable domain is KAGVTQTPRYLIKTRGQQVTLSCSPISGHRSVSWYQQTPGQGLQFLFEYFSETQRNKGNFPGRFSGRQFSNSRSEMNVSTLELGDSALYLCASSFPDYGYTFGSGTRLTVV.